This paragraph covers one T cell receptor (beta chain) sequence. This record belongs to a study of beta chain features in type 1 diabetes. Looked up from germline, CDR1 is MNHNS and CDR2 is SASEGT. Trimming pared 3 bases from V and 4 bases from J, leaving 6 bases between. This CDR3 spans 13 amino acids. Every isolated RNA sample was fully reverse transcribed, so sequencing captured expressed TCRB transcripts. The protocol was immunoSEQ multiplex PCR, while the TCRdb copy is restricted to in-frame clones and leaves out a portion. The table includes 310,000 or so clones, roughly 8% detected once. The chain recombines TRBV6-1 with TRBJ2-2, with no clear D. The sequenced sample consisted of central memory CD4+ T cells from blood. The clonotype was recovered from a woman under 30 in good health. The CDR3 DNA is TGTGCCAGCAGTGATGTGGTCACCGGGGAGCTGTTTTTT. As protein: CASSDVVTGELFF.